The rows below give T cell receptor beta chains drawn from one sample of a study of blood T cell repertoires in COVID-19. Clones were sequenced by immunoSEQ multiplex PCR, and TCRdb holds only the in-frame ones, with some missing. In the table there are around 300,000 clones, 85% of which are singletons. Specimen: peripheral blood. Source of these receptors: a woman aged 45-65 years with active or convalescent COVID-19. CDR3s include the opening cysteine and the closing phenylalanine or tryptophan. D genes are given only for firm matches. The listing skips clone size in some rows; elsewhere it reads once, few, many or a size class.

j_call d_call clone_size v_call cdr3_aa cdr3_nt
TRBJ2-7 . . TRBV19 CASSIGNRAEDYEQYF TGTGCCAGTAGTATTGGCAACAGGGCAGAAGACTACGAGCAGTACTTC
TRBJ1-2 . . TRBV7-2 CASSLAAGHNKANYGYTF TGTGCCAGCAGCTTAGCGGCAGGGCATAACAAAGCTAACTATGGCTACACCTTC
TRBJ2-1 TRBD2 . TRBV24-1 CATSDLQTSGSLFF TGTGCCACCAGTGATTTGCAGACTAGCGGGAGTTTATTCTTC
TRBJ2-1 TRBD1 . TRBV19 CASSITGTGLSSYNEQFF TGTGCCAGTAGTATAACCGGGACAGGGCTCAGCTCCTACAATGAGCAGTTCTTC
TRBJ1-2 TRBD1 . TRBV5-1 CASKNPGGRYGYTF TGCGCCAGCAAAAATCCAGGGGGCCGGTATGGCTACACCTTC
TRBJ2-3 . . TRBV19 CASSTPYPFGTDTQYF TGTGCCAGTAGTACACCCTATCCTTTTGGCACAGATACGCAGTATTTT
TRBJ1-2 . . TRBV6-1 CASSELSGYGYTF TGTGCCAGCAGTGAATTGTCGGGGTATGGCTACACCTTC
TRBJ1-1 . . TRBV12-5 CASGINRVQNTEAFF TGTGCTAGTGGTATAAACAGGGTACAGAACACTGAAGCTTTCTTT
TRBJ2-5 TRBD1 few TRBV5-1 CASSPGTGDQETQYF TGCGCCAGCAGCCCCGGGACAGGGGATCAAGAGACCCAGTACTTC
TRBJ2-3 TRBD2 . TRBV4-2 CASSQERVGLAGNTDTQYF TGTGCCAGCAGCCAAGAAAGGGTGGGACTAGCAGGGAACACAGATACGCAGTATTTT
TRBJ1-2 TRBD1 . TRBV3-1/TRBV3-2 CASSQGTGGGYGYTF TGTGCCAGCAGCCAAGGGACAGGGGGCGGATATGGCTACACCTTC
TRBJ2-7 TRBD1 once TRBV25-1 CATRDSSYEQYF TGTGCCACACGGGACAGCTCCTACGAGCAGTACTTC
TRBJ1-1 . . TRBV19 CASSMFRGAEAFF TGTGCCAGTAGTATGTTCCGGGGGGCTGAAGCTTTCTTT
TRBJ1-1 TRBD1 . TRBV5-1 CASSSGQANTEAFF TGCGCCAGCAGCTCGGGACAGGCCAACACTGAAGCTTTCTTT
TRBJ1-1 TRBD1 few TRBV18 CASSPIQGTNTEAFF TGTGCCAGCTCACCCATACAGGGGACGAACACTGAAGCTTTCTTT
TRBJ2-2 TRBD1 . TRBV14 CASSQVLTGAGGELFF TGTGCCAGCAGCCAAGTTTTAACAGGGGCAGGCGGGGAGCTGTTTTTT
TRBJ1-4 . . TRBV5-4 CASRPDGGNEKLFF TGTGCCAGCAGACCGGACGGAGGTAATGAAAAACTGTTTTTT
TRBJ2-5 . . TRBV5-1 CASSLGDIFVGTQYF TGCGCCAGCAGCTTGGGGGACATTTTCGTGGGGACCCAGTACTTC
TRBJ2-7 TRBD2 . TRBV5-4 CASSSSGESSYEQYF TGTGCCAGCAGTTCCAGCGGGGAGAGCTCCTACGAGCAGTACTTC
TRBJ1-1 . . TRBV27 CASRGAGTANTEAFF TGTGCCAGCAGGGGTGCGGGGACGGCGAACACTGAAGCTTTCTTT
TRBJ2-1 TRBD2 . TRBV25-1 CASSPQGRGGNEQFF TGTGCCAGCAGTCCCCAGGGGCGGGGGGGAAATGAGCAGTTCTTC
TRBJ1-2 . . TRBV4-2 CASSQDRRGGLNYGYTF TGTGCCAGCAGCCAAGATAGGAGGGGAGGGCTTAACTATGGCTACACCTTC
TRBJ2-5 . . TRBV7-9 CASSRGGTQYF TGTGCCAGCAGCCGCGGTGGGACCCAGTACTTC
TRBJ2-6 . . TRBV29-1 CSVSSGANVLTF TGCAGCGTGAGCTCTGGGGCCAACGTCCTGACTTTC
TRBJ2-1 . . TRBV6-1 CASSEVDRGREQFF TGTGCCAGCAGTGAAGTCGATCGGGGGAGGGAGCAGTTCTTC
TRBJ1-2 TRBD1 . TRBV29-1 CSAALGTGGRYGYTF TGCAGCGCGGCCTTAGGGACAGGGGGCCGCTATGGCTACACCTTC
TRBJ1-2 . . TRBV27 CASRLIGGDGYTF TGTGCCAGCAGACTAATAGGGGGTGATGGCTACACCTTC
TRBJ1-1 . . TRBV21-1 CASKSMRGGTEAFF TGTGCCAGCAAATCAATGCGGGGGGGCACTGAAGCTTTCTTT
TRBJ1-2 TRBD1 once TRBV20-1 CSAGTGWGYTF TGCAGTGCTGGGACAGGGTGGGGCTACACCTTC
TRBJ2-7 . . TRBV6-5 CASRFRDEQYF TGTGCCAGCAGATTTAGAGACGAGCAGTACTTC
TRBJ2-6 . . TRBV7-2 CASSLTRDTISGANVLTF TGTGCCAGCAGCTTGACGAGGGATACGATATCTGGGGCCAACGTCCTGACTTTC
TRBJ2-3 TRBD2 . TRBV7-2 CASSFVLATDTQYF TGTGCCAGCAGCTTCGTACTAGCGACAGATACGCAGTATTTT
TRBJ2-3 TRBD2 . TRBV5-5 CASSVHRPGTSGSTDTQYF TGTGCCAGCAGCGTTCACCGCCCCGGGACTAGCGGGAGCACAGATACGCAGTATTTT
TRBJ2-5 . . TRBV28 CASEESGYETQYF TGTGCCAGCGAGGAGAGCGGGTATGAGACCCAGTACTTC
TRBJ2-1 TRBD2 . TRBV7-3 CASSFGLAYNEQFF TGTGCCAGCAGCTTCGGACTAGCATACAATGAGCAGTTCTTC
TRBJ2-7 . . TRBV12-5 CASGLSQGEQYF TGTGCTAGTGGTTTGTCCCAGGGCGAGCAGTACTTC
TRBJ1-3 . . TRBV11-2 CASSLRAPSGNTIYF TGTGCCAGCAGCTTAAGAGCCCCCTCTGGAAACACCATATATTTT
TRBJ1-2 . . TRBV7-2 CASSYRGGSNYGYTF TGTGCCAGCAGCTATCGCGGGGGATCTAACTATGGCTACACCTTC
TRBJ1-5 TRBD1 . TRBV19 CASSPERQGPHQHF TGTGCCAGTAGTCCTGAGAGACAGGGGCCTCACCAGCATTTT
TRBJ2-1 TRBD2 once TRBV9 CASSPRRASGRERGEQFF TGTGCCAGCAGCCCCCGCCGGGCTAGCGGGAGGGAGCGGGGTGAGCAGTTCTTC
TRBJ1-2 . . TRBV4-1 CASSQGGNPSPYGYTF TGCGCCAGCAGCCAAGGAGGGAACCCCTCGCCCTATGGCTACACCTTC
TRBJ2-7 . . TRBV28 CASSGSETFSYEQYF TGTGCCAGCAGTGGTAGCGAGACCTTCTCCTACGAGCAGTACTTC
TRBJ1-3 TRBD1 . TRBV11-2 CASSFRGSSGNTIYF TGTGCCAGCAGCTTCAGGGGGTCCTCTGGAAACACCATATATTTT
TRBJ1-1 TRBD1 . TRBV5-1 CASSVQGKTEAFF TGCGCCAGCAGCGTACAGGGGAAGACTGAAGCTTTCTTT
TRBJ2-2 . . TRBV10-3 CAITSDSSTGELFF TGTGCCATCACCTCTGACTCGTCCACCGGGGAGCTGTTTTTT
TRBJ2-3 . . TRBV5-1 CASSLREPTDTQYF TGCGCCAGCAGCCTCCGGGAGCCCACAGATACGCAGTATTTT
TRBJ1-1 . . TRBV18 CASFRQQNTEAFF TGTGCCAGCTTTCGACAGCAGAACACTGAAGCTTTCTTT
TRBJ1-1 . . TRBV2 CASSGDWQGTEAFF TGTGCCAGCAGTGGAGACTGGCAGGGCACTGAAGCTTTCTTT
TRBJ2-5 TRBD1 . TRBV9 CASSVAGTGGETQYF TGTGCCAGCAGCGTAGCGGGGACAGGGGGCGAGACCCAGTACTTC